The 12 T cell receptor beta chains presented below share a single source sample, sequenced in a study of blood T cell repertoires in COVID-19. The repertoire was sequenced with immunoSEQ multiplex PCR; TCRdb's copy has only in-frame clones and lacks some. This sample has 9,500 to 15,000 clones, with more than 75% found just once. Sequenced: peripheral blood. The receptors come from a man between 65 and 79 years old with active COVID-19.

This clone occurred once. The genes are TRBV7-2 and TRBJ1-2; D not resolved. This CDR3 contains 13 residues. Trimming left V 1 base short and J 2 bases short, with 5 bases between. CDR1 SGHTA and CDR2 FQGNSA come from the germline V gene. The CDR3 here is CASSLDVNYGYTF. In DNA form, the CDR3 reads TGTGCCAGCAGCTTAGATGTAAACTATGGCTACACCTTC.

This clone was detected a few times. The J gene is TRBJ2-7, the V gene TRBV6-5, with D possibly TRBD2 on 5 matching bases. Germline V CDR1 and CDR2: MNHEY, SVGAGI. The CDR3 consists of 13 residues. Trimming removed 4 bases at V and 3 bases at J, with 10 bases between. The CDR3 nucleotides read TGTGCCAGCAGTTCCAGGAGGAACTACGAGCAGTACTTC. Translating it yields CASSSRRNYEQYF.

The chain employs TRBV7-3 and TRBJ2-1, with a weak D call TRBD2 (5 bases). Germline values: CDR1 SGHTA, CDR2 FQGTGA. V lost 5 bases to trimming and J lost 5 bases, with 10 bases between them. The CDR3 totals 13 residues. CDR3 in DNA: TGTGCCAGCAGCCCTAAACTAGACAATGAGCAGTTCTTC. Its protein product is CASSPKLDNEQFF.

DNA for the CDR3: TGTGCCAGCAGCCAAGAACGACTAGCCGCATACGAGCAGTACTTC. Protein sequence: CASSQERLAAYEQYF. The rearrangement joins TRBV3-1 (or the pseudogene TRBV3-2) to TRBJ2-7, with 7 bases that match TRBD2. Germline V CDR1 and CDR2: LGHDT, YNNKEL (reference sequence). This CDR3 region has 15 residues. Germline trimming cut 0 bases from V and 4 bases from J; bases unmatched to any gene: 6.

The V and J genes are TRBV19 and TRBJ1-1, with 7 nucleotides matching TRBD1. Germline-derived CDR1 and CDR2 are LNHDA and SQIVND (reference sequence). The junction had 6 bases not matched to a gene; V was cut back by 5 bases and J by 0 bases. The CDR3 is made up of 15 amino acids. The CDR3, as DNA: TGTGCCAGTAGTCGGTTAACAGGGGTGAACACTGAAGCTTTCTTT. The encoded protein is CASSRLTGVNTEAFF.

The rearrangement uses TRBV27 and TRBJ2-1; D is uncertain. This CDR3 has 16 residues. Trimming pared 5 bases from V and 2 bases from J, leaving 16 bases between. CDR1 and CDR2 from the germline V gene are MNHEY and SMNVEV (reference sequence). The CDR3 DNA is TGTGCCAGCAGTCCCTCCTCTGGGCCGGCCTACAATGAGCAGTTCTTC. It is translated as CASSPSSGPAYNEQFF.

The chain uses TRBV7-6 and TRBJ1-2, with a possible D match to TRBD1 (5 bases). V was clipped by 3 bases and J by 1 base, with 6 bases between them. The V gene's germline CDR1 is SGHVS and CDR2 FNYEAQ. The length of the CDR3 is 13 residues. Here the CDR3 reads CASSFRDNYGYTF. CDR3 bases: TGTGCCAGCAGCTTCAGGGATAACTATGGCTACACCTTC.

The chain employs TRBV18 and TRBJ2-2, with TRBD2 identical over 12 bases. The CDR3 covers 16 residues. Per germline, CDR1 KGHSH and CDR2 LQKENI. The V segment lost 4 bases and the J segment 6 bases; nucleotides outside the gene matches: 6. CDR3 DNA: TGTGCCAGCTCACGACCTAGCGGGAGGGCGGCCGGGGAGCTGTTTTTT. Translation gives CASSRPSGRAAGELFF.

This chain connects TRBV6-2 or TRBV6-3 to TRBJ2-1; 11 bases align to TRBD2. Germline CDR1 and CDR2: MNHEY and SVGEGT. Germline trimming cut 2 bases from V and 3 bases from J; bases unmatched to any gene: 6. The CDR3 consists of 17 residues. The CDR3 sequence: CASSYLLAGGLYNEQFF. CDR3 nucleotide sequence: TGTGCCAGCAGTTACCTGTTAGCGGGGGGGCTCTACAATGAGCAGTTCTTC.

The J gene is TRBJ1-2, the V gene TRBV5-1; no clear D gene. The V end was cut by 0 bases, the J end by 0 bases, with 6 bases between. The length of the CDR3 is 14 residues. The germline V gene encodes CDR1 SGHRS and CDR2 YFSETQ. This CDR3 is CASSLEQTNYGYTF. CDR3 DNA sequence: TGCGCCAGCAGCTTGGAACAGACTAACTATGGCTACACCTTC.

This chain joins TRBV7-6 and TRBJ2-3; 9 bases fit TRBD2. The CDR3 runs to 20 residues. With 1 base clipped from V and 1 base from J, the junction kept 15 bases outside the gene matches. Germline CDR1 is SGHVS and CDR2 is FNYEAQ. The CDR3 loop reads CASSLGLAGGPPTRTDTQYF. CDR3 DNA: TGTGCCAGCAGCTTAGGACTCGCGGGGGGGCCCCCAACACGCACAGATACGCAGTATTTT.

The chain has TRBV7-9 and TRBJ2-1, with TRBD1 as a possible D gene (7 bases). There are 13 residues in the CDR3. V shed 3 bases and J shed 7 bases, with 10 bases lying between them. The germline gives CDR1 SEHNR, CDR2 FQNEAQ (reference sequence). This CDR3 is CASSLSGGNEQFF. The DNA for the CDR3 is TGTGCCAGCAGCTTGTCAGGGGGGAATGAGCAGTTCTTC. The whole variable domain, filled in from reference TRBV7-9 and TRBJ2-1, reads DTGVSQNPRHKITKRGQNVTFRCDPISEHNRLYWYRQTLGQGPEFLTYFQNEAQLEKSRLLSDRFSAERPKGSFSTLEIQRTEQGDSAMYLCASSLSGGNEQFFGPGTRLTVL.